This T cell receptor beta chain was identified in a study of T cell changes during pregnancy in multiple sclerosis. The protocol was immunoSEQ multiplex PCR, while the TCRdb copy is restricted to in-frame clones and leaves out a portion. The sample shows 40,000 or so clones, around 90% of them seen only once. Germline V CDR1 and CDR2: SGHRS, YFSETQ. This CDR3 is built from 15 residues. The J segment lost 5 bases and the V segment lost 4 bases, leaving 8 bases of the junction unmatched. This sequence was found in a female donor with multiple sclerosis, enrolled in a pregnancy study. This sample comprised CD4+ T cells from peripheral blood mononuclear cells, obtained in the third trimester of pregnancy. V gene TRBV5-1 combines with J gene TRBJ2-2; 7 bases line up with TRBD2. The CDR3 here is CASSPAGVGTGELFF. CDR3 in DNA: TGCGCCAGCAGCCCGGCGGGAGTGGGAACCGGGGAGCTGTTTTTT.